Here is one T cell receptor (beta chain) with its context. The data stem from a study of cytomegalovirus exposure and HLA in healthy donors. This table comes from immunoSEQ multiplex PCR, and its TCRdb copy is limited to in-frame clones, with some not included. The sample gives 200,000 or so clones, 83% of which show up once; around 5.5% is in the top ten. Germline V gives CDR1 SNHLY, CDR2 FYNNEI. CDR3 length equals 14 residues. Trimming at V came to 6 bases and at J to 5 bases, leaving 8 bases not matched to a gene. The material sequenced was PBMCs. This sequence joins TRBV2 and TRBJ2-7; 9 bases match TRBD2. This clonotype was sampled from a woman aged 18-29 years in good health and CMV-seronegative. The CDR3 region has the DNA TGTGCCAGCAGCAAAGCCGGGACTAGCAACGAGCAGTACTTC. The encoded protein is CASSKAGTSNEQYF. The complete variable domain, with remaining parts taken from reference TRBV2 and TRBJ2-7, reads EPEVTQTPSHQVTQMGQEVILRCVPISNHLYFYWYRQILGQKVEFLVSFYNNEISEKSEIFDDQFSVERPDGSNFTLKIRSTKLEDSAMYFCASSKAGTSNEQYFGPGTRLTVT.